Following are 19 T cell receptor beta chains from one sample sequenced in a study of blood T cell repertoires in COVID-19. Clones were sequenced by immunoSEQ multiplex PCR, and TCRdb holds only the in-frame ones, with some missing. The repertoire holds 180,000 or so clones, with more than 70% as singletons. Source material: peripheral blood. The receptor source for this set is a man between 18 and 29 years old with active or convalescent COVID-19.

This chain joins TRBV9 and TRBJ2-2; D unclear. Between the trimmed V and J ends, which lost 4 bases and 8 bases, there was a span of 12 bases. Germline loops: CDR1 SGDLS, CDR2 YYNGEE. This CDR3 is built from 13 residues. The CDR3: CASSSRAKGELFF. Here the CDR3 DNA reads TGTGCCAGCAGCTCCCGCGCGAAAGGGGAGCTGTTTTTT.

The CDR3 reads CAMGDRVYEQYF. CDR3 nucleotides: TGTGCCATGGGGGACAGGGTCTACGAGCAGTACTTC. This rearrangement joins TRBV5-4 to TRBJ2-7, with TRBD1 matching over 9 bases. The trim removed 9 bases at V and 3 bases at J, leaving 4 bases unmatched. This CDR3 is 12 amino acids long. The germline CDR1 and CDR2 sequences are SGHNT and YYREEE (reference sequence).

This CDR3 reads CASSGRGRDNQPQHF. In nucleotides, the CDR3 is TGTGCCAGTTCAGGCCGAGGCAGGGACAATCAGCCCCAGCATTTT. J is TRBJ1-5 and V is TRBV19, with a weak D call TRBD1 (5 bases). Germline CDR1 is LNHDA and CDR2 is SQIVND (reference sequence). The CDR3 spans 15 residues. The V and J ends lost 8 bases and 3 bases respectively, with 17 bases between them. The entire variable domain, with the rest obtained from reference TRBV19 and TRBJ1-5, is as follows: DGGITQSPKYLFRKEGQNVTLSCEQNLNHDAMYWYRQDPGQGLRLIYYSQIVNDFQKGDIAEGYSVSREKKESFPLTVTSAQKNPTAFYLCASSGRGRDNQPQHFGDGTRLSIL.

The DNA of the CDR3 is TGTGCCAGCAGCAGGGGACAGGGTGTATATGGCTACACCTTC. This encodes CASSRGQGVYGYTF. The gene calls are TRBV9 and TRBJ1-2, with 9 nucleotides matching TRBD1. The CDR3 extends over 14 amino acids. Germline CDR1 is SGDLS and CDR2 is YYNGEE. Unmatched junction bases numbered 6, after V lost 4 bases and J lost 5 bases.

V usage is TRBV29-1 and J usage is TRBJ1-1, with a tentative D call TRBD1 (5 bases). The CDR3 length is 13 residues. Between the trimmed V and J ends, which lost 6 bases and 1 base, there was a span of 12 bases. The V gene's germline CDR1 is SQVTM and CDR2 ANQGSEA. Here the CDR3 DNA reads TGCAGCGTCGGTGGGGCAGGGAACACTGAAGCTTTCTTT. Translating it yields CSVGGAGNTEAFF.

V gene TRBV24-1 combines with J gene TRBJ1-2; possibly TRBD1 for D (6 bases). V lost 1 base and J lost 9, with 11 bases in between. Looked up from germline, CDR1 is KGHDR and CDR2 is SFDVKD. The CDR3 covers 13 residues. The CDR3 here is CATSDFRRDSYTF. CDR3 bases: TGTGCCACCAGTGATTTCAGAAGGGACAGCTACACCTTC.

The chain recombines TRBV10-3 with TRBJ2-1, with 7 bases lining up with TRBD2. There are 14 residues in the CDR3. V shed 7 bases, J shed 9 bases, and the junction held 12 bases outside the gene matches. Germline V gene sequence: CDR1 ENHRY, CDR2 SYGVKD. In DNA form, the CDR3 reads TGTGCCATCAAGCCCGCGGGGGACCCAGGTGAGCAGTTCTTC. It translates to CAIKPAGDPGEQFF.

The V call is TRBV30, the J call TRBJ2-2; 8 nucleotides agree with TRBD2. This CDR3 comprises 13 residues. Germline CDR1 and CDR2: GTSNPN and SVGIG (reference sequence). J lost 5 bases, V lost 7 bases, and 6 bases had no gene match. The CDR3 nucleotides read TGTGCCTCCCGTCCTAGCGGGACCGGGGAGCTGTTTTTT. Its translation: CASRPSGTGELFF.

This chain connects TRBV18 to TRBJ1-2; TRBD1 matches 9 bases. Germline V lookup: CDR1 KGHSH, CDR2 LQKENI. The CDR3 runs 15 residues. The junction had 8 bases not matched to a gene; V was cut back by 6 bases and J by 3 bases. The CDR3 loop reads CASSPTGGWDYGYTF. Here the CDR3 DNA reads TGTGCCAGCTCCCCTACAGGGGGCTGGGACTATGGCTACACCTTC.

This clone was counted a single time. This chain uses TRBV30 with TRBJ1-2; 9 bases agree with TRBD1. The V gene end was trimmed by 5 bases and the J gene end by 8 bases; junction bases not matched to a gene: 15. The CDR3 loop spans 15 amino acids. Germline CDR1 is GTSNPN and CDR2 is SVGIG (reference sequence). Here the CDR3 DNA reads TGTGCCTGGGGGGCTTGGGACAGGGACGTTGGAGGCTACACCTTC. It codes for CAWGAWDRDVGGYTF.

Regarding this clone: Other DNA sequences in this specimen translate into the identical CDR3. This rearrangement joins TRBV12-3 or TRBV12-4 to TRBJ1-1; weak D call: TRBD1 (6 bases). V shed 5 bases and J shed 5 bases, with 12 bases lying between them. This CDR3 is built from 13 residues. The CDR3 coding sequence is TGTGCCAGCAGTCTAACAGGGAGAACTGAAGCTTTCTTT. It translates to CASSLTGRTEAFF.

To note about this clone: This CDR3 is also generated by other DNA sequences in the sample. V usage is TRBV7-8 and J usage is TRBJ1-5; TRBD1 might be the D (6 bases). Germline-derived CDR1 and CDR2 are SGHVS and FQNEAQ. With 4 bases removed from V and 0 bases from J, the gap between germline ends came to 10 bases. CDR3 length: 15 residues. CDR3 DNA sequence: TGTGCCAGCAGCTCCCAGGACAGTAGCAATCAGCCCCAGCATTTT. This sequence encodes CASSSQDSSNQPQHF.

This chain joins TRBV21-1 and TRBJ2-7; the table gives TRBD1 as D, unverified against the DNA. TRBV21-1 is a recognized pseudogene. The CDR3 runs 18 residues. The CDR3 is CASSKWGDRGRPKYEQYF. Here the CDR3 DNA reads TGTGCCAGCAGCAAATGGGGGGACAGGGGCCGACCAAAGTACGAGCAGTACTTC.

This chain connects TRBV11-3 to TRBJ1-1; D uncertain. In germline, CDR1 is SGHNT, CDR2 YENEEA. The CDR3 covers 13 residues. Between the trimmed V and J ends, which lost 1 base and 0 bases, there was a span of 3 bases. CDR3: CASSLAVNTEAFF. The DNA of the CDR3 is TGTGCCAGCAGCTTAGCCGTGAACACTGAAGCTTTCTTT.

This clone was seen more than once but under ten times. The chain carries TRBV6-5 and TRBJ1-1; weak D call: TRBD1 (6 bases). V was pared by 5 bases and J by 3 bases, with 16 bases between. Germline assignment: CDR1 MNHEY and CDR2 SVGAGI. The CDR3 covers 15 residues. The CDR3 is CASSPRTAQDTEAFF. The CDR3 DNA reads as TGTGCCAGCAGTCCCAGGACAGCCCAAGACACTGAAGCTTTCTTT.

The chain uses TRBV19 and TRBJ1-6; tentatively, D is TRBD1 (5 bases). V was shortened by 2 bases and J by 4 bases, with 12 bases between the two germline ends. Per germline, CDR1 LNHDA and CDR2 SQIVND (reference sequence). This CDR3 region has 16 residues. The CDR3 sequence: CASSIRPDTYNSPLHF. CDR3 in DNA: TGTGCCAGTAGTATAAGACCGGACACATATAATTCACCCCTCCACTTT.

This chain links TRBV5-5 with TRBJ2-2, with a possible D match to TRBD1 (5 bases). Germline values: CDR1 SGHKS, CDR2 YYEKEE (reference sequence). The CDR3 is made up of 15 amino acids. V was shortened by 0 bases and J by 7 bases, with 13 bases between the two germline ends. The CDR3 region has the DNA TGTGCCAGCAGCTTGGTGGGGCAGACAAACGGGGAGCTGTTTTTT. The encoded protein is CASSLVGQTNGELFF.

The chain employs TRBV6-5 and TRBJ2-3, with 10 positions matching TRBD1. This CDR3 is 16 amino acids long. The V gene's germline CDR1 is MNHEY and CDR2 SVGAGI. With 2 bases clipped from V and 5 bases from J, the junction kept 7 bases outside the gene matches. The CDR3 DNA reads as TGTGCCAGCAGTTACCGCGGACAGGGGGAGGGAGATACGCAGTATTTT. Amino acid sequence: CASSYRGQGEGDTQYF.

The chain is built from TRBV24-1 and TRBJ2-3; 8 positions match TRBD2. V dropped 5 bases and J dropped 1; count of bases not matched to a gene: 7. The CDR3 contains 16 residues. Germline CDR1 is KGHDR and CDR2 is SFDVKD. CDR3 coding DNA: TGTGCCACCAGTGTCCCCCGGGAGGGATGCACAGATACGCAGTATTTT. This gives the protein CATSVPREGCTDTQYF.